The 20 T cell receptor beta chains listed next were all sequenced from one sample in a study of blood T cell repertoires in COVID-19. Some clones are missing from TCRdb's copy, which holds only in-frame ones; the method was immunoSEQ multiplex PCR. The sample shows around 120,000 clones, 88% of them seen only once. The sequenced sample was peripheral blood. The receptor source for this set is a human donor in a cohort sampled during active COVID-19.

The chain couples TRBV5-4 to TRBJ2-3, with 10 nucleotides matching TRBD2. V lost 0 bases and J lost 2; bases outside the gene matches: 3. The CDR3 runs to 16 residues. The germline gives CDR1 SGHNT, CDR2 YYREEE (reference sequence). CDR3 residues: CASSLGSGRTTDTQYF. The DNA for the CDR3 is TGTGCCAGCAGCTTGGGTAGCGGGAGGACCACAGATACGCAGTATTTT.

DNA for the CDR3: TGTGCCAGCAGTGGGGGCCTGACTCGCTCCTACGAGCAGTACTTC. It encodes CASSGGLTRSYEQYF. The chain carries TRBV2 and TRBJ2-7; maybe TRBD1 (5 bases). CDR1 and CDR2 from the germline V gene are SNHLY and FYNNEI. The CDR3 runs 15 residues. The V end was cut by 4 bases, the J end by 0 bases, with 13 bases between.

This clone has just one count. This sequence joins TRBV11-2 and TRBJ2-1, with 11 bases identical to TRBD2. Germline trimming cut 2 bases from V and 5 bases from J; bases unmatched to any gene: 8. Germline loops: CDR1 SGHAT, CDR2 FQNNGV. The CDR3 has 17 residues. DNA for the CDR3: TGTGCCAGCAGCTTAAGCGGACTAGCGGGCGGCAACAATGAGCAGTTCTTC. Protein: CASSLSGLAGGNNEQFF.

The rearrangement links TRBV6-5 to TRBJ1-1; TRBD1 matches 8 bases. Germline CDR1 MNHEY, CDR2 SVGAGI. With 7 bases clipped from V and 7 bases from J, the junction kept 8 bases outside the gene matches. This CDR3 region has 13 residues. The CDR3 DNA reads as TGTGCCAGCATTCGGACAGGGAGCAATGAAGCTTTCTTT. Its translation is CASIRTGSNEAFF.

V is TRBV6-2 or TRBV6-3 and J is TRBJ2-3; 7 nucleotides align to TRBD2. The CDR3 is 16 amino acids. Germline assignment: CDR1 MNHEY and CDR2 SVGEGT. V lost 3 bases and J lost 3; bases outside the gene matches: 9. CDR3 loop: CASSYVLGTNTDTQYF. In nucleotides, the CDR3 is TGTGCCAGCAGTTATGTATTGGGGACTAATACAGATACGCAGTATTTT.

V gene TRBV25-1 combines with J gene TRBJ2-5; D possibly corresponds to TRBD1 (6 bases). Germline V gene lookup returns CDR1 MGHDK and CDR2 SYGVNS. Trimming pared 1 base from V and 5 bases from J, leaving 14 bases between. The length of the CDR3 is 15 residues. The chain's CDR3 is CASSELGTNSETQYF. CDR3 coding DNA: TGTGCCAGCAGTGAATTGGGGACAAACAGTGAGACCCAGTACTTC.

The gene calls are TRBV6-5 and TRBJ1-5, with 8 nucleotides matching TRBD1. Germline V lookup: CDR1 MNHEY, CDR2 SVGAGI. The CDR3 is 15 amino acids. The junction had 6 bases not matched to a gene; V was cut back by 6 bases and J by 2 bases. The CDR3 sequence: CASSQQTGGNQPQHF. CDR3 in DNA: TGTGCCAGCAGCCAACAGACAGGGGGCAATCAGCCCCAGCATTTT.

The chain recombines TRBV4-2 with TRBJ2-7, with 9 nucleotides matching TRBD2. Germline assignment: CDR1 LGHNA and CDR2 YNFKEQ. The CDR3 is made up of 17 amino acids. V lost 2 bases to trimming and J lost 5 bases; unmatched junction nucleotides: 13. This CDR3 is CASSQLKAGGGFNEQYF. CDR3 bases: TGTGCCAGCAGCCAACTAAAGGCGGGAGGGGGCTTCAACGAGCAGTACTTC.

This chain joins TRBV5-1 and TRBJ1-2; a weak D match, TRBD1 (5 bases). Trimming cost V 4 bases and J 5 bases, with 18 bases left between them. CDR3 length: 15 amino acids. The germline V gene encodes CDR1 SGHRS and CDR2 YFSETQ. CDR3 protein: CASSPREGSGYGYTF. DNA for the CDR3: TGCGCCAGCAGCCCCAGGGAGGGTTCTGGGTATGGCTACACCTTC. Supplemented by reference TRBV5-1 and TRBJ1-2, the full variable domain reads KAGVTQTPRYLIKTRGQQVTLSCSPISGHRSVSWYQQTPGQGLQFLFEYFSETQRNKGNFPGRFSGRQFSNSRSEMNVSTLELGDSALYLCASSPREGSGYGYTFGSGTRLTVV.

The CDR3 spells CASNTAGIAKNIQYF. The CDR3 region has the DNA TGTGCCAGCAATACAGCGGGCATAGCCAAAAACATTCAGTACTTC. This sequence joins TRBV6-6 and TRBJ2-4; D may be TRBD2 (6 bases). Looked up from germline, CDR1 is MNHNY and CDR2 is SVGAGI (reference sequence). The length of the CDR3 is 15 residues. V dropped 7 bases and J dropped 0 bases, with 13 bases sitting between them.

The rearrangement links TRBV4-1 to TRBJ1-2; D might be TRBD1 (6 bases). Per germline, CDR1 MGHRA and CDR2 YSYEKL. The CDR3 is 16 amino acids. The V end was cut by 2 bases, the J end by 4 bases, with 17 bases between. CDR3 DNA sequence: TGCGCCAGCAGCCAATGGGACAACCCGGGAAGCTATGGCTACACCTTC. Protein sequence: CASSQWDNPGSYGYTF.

V and J are TRBV6-5 and TRBJ2-2, with 9 bases aligning to TRBD2. The CDR3 covers 15 residues. Looked up from germline, CDR1 is MNHEY and CDR2 is SVGAGI. Unmatched junction bases numbered 3, after V lost 6 bases and J lost 1 base. CDR3 residues: CASSLSGGNTGELFF. DNA for the CDR3: TGTGCCAGCAGCCTTAGCGGGGGGAACACCGGGGAGCTGTTTTTT.

Comment on this clone: The same CDR3 can be traced to other DNA sequences in this sample. This chain's CDR3 is CASSLEAGQETQYF. In nucleotides, the CDR3 is TGTGCCAGCAGCTTGGAGGCAGGTCAAGAGACCCAGTACTTC. The V and J genes are TRBV5-4 and TRBJ2-5; unclear D gene. In germline, CDR1 is SGHNT, CDR2 YYREEE (reference sequence). Trimming took 0 bases from V and 2 from J, leaving 8 bases between them. This CDR3 has 14 residues. The full variable domain, with the rest looked up from reference TRBV5-4 and TRBJ2-5, is ETGVTQSPTHLIKTRGQQVTLRCSSQSGHNTVSWYQQALGQGPQFIFQYYREEENGRGNFPPRFSGLQFPNYSSELNVNALELDDSALYLCASSLEAGQETQYFGPGTRLLVL.

In this sample, this clone turned up once. The rearrangement joins TRBV24-1 to TRBJ1-2; 7 bases are a match to TRBD1. V shed 4 bases, J shed 0 bases, and the junction held 4 bases outside the gene matches. Germline V gene data show CDR1 as KGHDR and CDR2 as SFDVKD. The CDR3 loop spans 15 amino acids. The CDR3 region has the DNA TGTGCCACCAGTGACCCGGGACAGCCTAACTATGGCTACACCTTC. This translates into CATSDPGQPNYGYTF.

A word on this clone: Other DNA sequences of this sample code for an identical CDR3. This chain connects TRBV29-1 to TRBJ1-1; D possibly corresponds to TRBD1 (6 bases). Deletions cut 6 bases from V and 5 bases from J, with 13 bases between. Germline V lookup: CDR1 SQVTM, CDR2 ANQGSEA. The CDR3 sequence is 12 residues long. DNA of the CDR3: TGCAGCGTAGTACAGGGCGGGACTGAAGCTTTCTTT. It encodes CSVVQGGTEAFF.

The J gene is TRBJ1-5, the V gene TRBV5-8, with TRBD1 as a possible D gene (5 bases). The CDR3 is made up of 16 amino acids. Germline CDR1 reads SGHTS; CDR2 reads YDEGEE. V lost 6 bases to trimming and J lost 4 bases, with 20 bases between them. CDR3 DNA: TGTGCCAGCACCCCCAGGCTCCAGGGAGGGAATCAGCCCCAGCATTTT. Amino acid sequence: CASTPRLQGGNQPQHF.

DNA for the CDR3: TGTGCCAGCAGTGGTAGCGGGAGAGAGACCCAGTACTTC. As protein: CASSGSGRETQYF. The chain employs TRBV12-3 or TRBV12-4 and TRBJ2-5, with 9 bases fitting TRBD2. The CDR3 spans 13 residues. V lost 5 bases and J lost 4; bases outside the gene matches: 2.

The chain recombines TRBV30 with TRBJ1-5; 9 nucleotides align to TRBD1. The germline CDR1 and CDR2 sequences are GTSNPN and SVGIG (reference sequence). V lost 0 bases to trimming and J lost 3 bases; unmatched junction nucleotides: 3. The CDR3 has 15 amino acids. The CDR3 loop reads CAWSVRTGANQPQHF. The CDR3 DNA reads TGTGCCTGGAGTGTCCGGACAGGGGCCAATCAGCCCCAGCATTTT.

This clone occurred a few times. The chain has TRBV7-9 and TRBJ2-7; D is ambiguous. CDR1 and CDR2 (germline): SEHNR, FQNEAQ (reference sequence). V was shortened by 5 bases and J by 6 bases, with 14 bases between the two germline ends. The CDR3 runs to 13 residues. The CDR3 DNA follows: TGTGCCAGCAGCCGCCTATCTGTCTCCGAGCAGTACTTC. Encoded protein: CASSRLSVSEQYF.

The gene calls are TRBV10-3 and TRBJ2-7; maybe TRBD1 (5 bases). The CDR3 extends over 13 amino acids. The germline CDR1 and CDR2 sequences are ENHRY and SYGVKD. Trimming took 0 bases from V and 6 from J, leaving 9 bases between them. The CDR3 nucleotides are TGTGCCATCAGTGAGTCGACCAGGGTCGAGCAGTACTTC. This translates into CAISESTRVEQYF.